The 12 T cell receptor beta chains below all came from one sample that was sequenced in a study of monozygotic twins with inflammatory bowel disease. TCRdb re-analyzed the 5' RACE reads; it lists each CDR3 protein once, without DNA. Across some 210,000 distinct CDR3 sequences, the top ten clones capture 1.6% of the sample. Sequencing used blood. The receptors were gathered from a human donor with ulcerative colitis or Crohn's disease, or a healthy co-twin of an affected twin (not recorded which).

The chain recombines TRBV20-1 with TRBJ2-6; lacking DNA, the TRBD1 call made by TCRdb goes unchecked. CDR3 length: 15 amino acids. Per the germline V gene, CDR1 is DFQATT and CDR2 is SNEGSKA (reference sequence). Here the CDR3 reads CSANSGTTGANVLTF.

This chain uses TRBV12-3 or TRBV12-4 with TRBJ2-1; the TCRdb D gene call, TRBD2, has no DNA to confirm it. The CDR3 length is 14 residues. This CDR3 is CASSLGTRGNEQFF.

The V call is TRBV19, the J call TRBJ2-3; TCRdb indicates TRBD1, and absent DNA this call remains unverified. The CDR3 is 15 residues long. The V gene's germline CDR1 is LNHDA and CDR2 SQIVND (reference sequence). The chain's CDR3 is CASSFYRVSTDTQYF.

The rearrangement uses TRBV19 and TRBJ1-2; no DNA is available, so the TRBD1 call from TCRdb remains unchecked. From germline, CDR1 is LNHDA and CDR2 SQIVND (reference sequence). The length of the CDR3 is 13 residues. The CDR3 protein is CASSLGPHYGYTF.

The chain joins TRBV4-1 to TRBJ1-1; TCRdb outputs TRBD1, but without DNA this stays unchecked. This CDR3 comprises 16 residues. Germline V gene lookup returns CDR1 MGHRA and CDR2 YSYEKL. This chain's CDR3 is CASSPPVGTMNTEAFF.

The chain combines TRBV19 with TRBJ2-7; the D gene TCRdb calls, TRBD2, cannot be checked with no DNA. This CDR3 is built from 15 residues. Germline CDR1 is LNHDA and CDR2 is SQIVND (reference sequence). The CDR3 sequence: CASSTAGTRAGEQYF.

CDR3 in amino acids: CASSDPFPGAQTEAFF. The chain recombines TRBV7-8 with TRBJ1-1; as DNA is missing, the TRBD1 call by TCRdb cannot be tested. This CDR3 has 16 residues. Germline V lookup: CDR1 SGHVS, CDR2 FQNEAQ.

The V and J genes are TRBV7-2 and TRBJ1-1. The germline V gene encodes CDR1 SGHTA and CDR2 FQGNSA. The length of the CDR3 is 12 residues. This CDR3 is CASSLEQAEAFF.

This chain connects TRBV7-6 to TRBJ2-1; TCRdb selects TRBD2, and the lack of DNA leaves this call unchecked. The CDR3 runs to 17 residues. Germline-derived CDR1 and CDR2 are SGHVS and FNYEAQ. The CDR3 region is CASSLYGDSPASNEQFF.

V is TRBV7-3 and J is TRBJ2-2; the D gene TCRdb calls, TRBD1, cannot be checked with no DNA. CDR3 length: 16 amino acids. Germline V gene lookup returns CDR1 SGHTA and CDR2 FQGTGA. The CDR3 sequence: CASSPGGVIRTGELFF.

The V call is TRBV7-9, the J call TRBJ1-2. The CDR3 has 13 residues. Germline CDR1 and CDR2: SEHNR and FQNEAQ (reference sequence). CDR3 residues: CASSMTGSPSRIF.

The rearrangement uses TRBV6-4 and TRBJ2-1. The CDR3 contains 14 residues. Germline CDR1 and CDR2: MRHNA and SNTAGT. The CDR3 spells CASSEGGLYNEQFF.